This T cell receptor (beta chain) derives from a study of T cell repertoires in cytomegalovirus infection. The study's findings and limits: There were carriers of CMV plus the relevant HLA, and cumulative public TCR beta family frequency identified them. Predominance within the ex vivo response was attributable to HLA-C-restricted CMV-specific TCR beta clonotypes.

MiXCR, applied by TCRdb to the reads, yields one record per CDR3 protein. Found here are some 160,000 distinct CDR3 sequences, 15% to 20% of them singletons; the top ten hold roughly a sixth. The CDR3 is 17 amino acids. Unmatched junction bases numbered 11, after V lost 4 bases and J lost 3 bases. CDR1 and CDR2 (germline): SGHRS, YFSETQ. Ten or more counts support this clonotype. What it binds is not known. The clonotype originates from a human donor in good health (CMV status not recorded). Some clones in this sample may be carry-over from other donors' samples. The specimen was CD8+ T cells from PBMCs. The chain joins TRBV5-1 to TRBJ1-1, with 11 bases lining up with TRBD1. The DNA of the CDR3 is TGCGCCAGCAGCACTCGGACAGGGGGCAGGTCGGACACTGAAGCTTTCTTT. Its protein product is CASSTRTGGRSDTEAFF.